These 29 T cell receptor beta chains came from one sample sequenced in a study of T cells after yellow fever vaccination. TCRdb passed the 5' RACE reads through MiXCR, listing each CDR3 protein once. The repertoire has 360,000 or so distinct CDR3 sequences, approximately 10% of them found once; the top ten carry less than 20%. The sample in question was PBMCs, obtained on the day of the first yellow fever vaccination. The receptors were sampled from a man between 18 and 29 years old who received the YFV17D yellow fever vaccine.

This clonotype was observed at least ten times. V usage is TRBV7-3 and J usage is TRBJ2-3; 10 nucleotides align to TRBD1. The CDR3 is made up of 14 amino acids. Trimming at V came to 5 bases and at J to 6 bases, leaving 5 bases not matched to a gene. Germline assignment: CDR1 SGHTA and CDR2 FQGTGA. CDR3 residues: CASSPRTGGDTQYF. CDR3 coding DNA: TGTGCCAGCAGCCCGAGGACAGGGGGTGATACGCAGTATTTT.

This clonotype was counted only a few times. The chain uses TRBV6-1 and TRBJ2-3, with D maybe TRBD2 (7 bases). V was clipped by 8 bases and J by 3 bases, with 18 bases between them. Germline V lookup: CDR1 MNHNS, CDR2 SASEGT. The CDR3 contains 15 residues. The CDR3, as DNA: TGTGCCAGCCTAAGGGGTGGGGGGGCTACAGATACGCAGTATTTT. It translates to CASLRGGGATDTQYF.

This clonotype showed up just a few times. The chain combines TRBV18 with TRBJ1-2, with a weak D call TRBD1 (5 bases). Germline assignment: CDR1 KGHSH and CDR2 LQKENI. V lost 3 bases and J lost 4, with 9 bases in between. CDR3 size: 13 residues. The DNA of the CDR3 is TGTGCCAGCTCACCCGACAGTGTCTATGGCTACACCTTC. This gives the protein CASSPDSVYGYTF.

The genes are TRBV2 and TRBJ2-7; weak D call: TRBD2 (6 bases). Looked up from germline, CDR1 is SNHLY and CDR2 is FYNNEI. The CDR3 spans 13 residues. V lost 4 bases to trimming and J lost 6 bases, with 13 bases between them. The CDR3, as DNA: TGTGCCAGCAGTGCTAGTGTGGGAGGCGAGCAGTACGTC. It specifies CASSASVGGEQYV.

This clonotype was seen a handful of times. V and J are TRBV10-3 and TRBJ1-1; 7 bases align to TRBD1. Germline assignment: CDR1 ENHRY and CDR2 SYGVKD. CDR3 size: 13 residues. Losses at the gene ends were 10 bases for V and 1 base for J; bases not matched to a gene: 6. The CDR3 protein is CATRTGRNTEAFF. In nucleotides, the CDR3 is TGTGCCACCAGGACAGGACGGAACACTGAAGCTTTCTTT.

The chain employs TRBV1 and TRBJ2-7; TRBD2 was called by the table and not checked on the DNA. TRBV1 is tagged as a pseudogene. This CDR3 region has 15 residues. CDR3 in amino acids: CTSSQERGGVYEQYV. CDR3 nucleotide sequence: TGCACCAGCAGCCAAGAGCGGGGGGGGGTCTACGAGCAGTACGTC.

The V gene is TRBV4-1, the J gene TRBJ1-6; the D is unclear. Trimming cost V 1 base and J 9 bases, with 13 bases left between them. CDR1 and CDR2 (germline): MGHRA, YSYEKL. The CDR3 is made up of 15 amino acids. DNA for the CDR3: TGCGCCAGCAGCCAAGGGCCTCGGGGTCCTTCACCCCTCCACTTT. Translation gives CASSQGPRGPSPLHF.

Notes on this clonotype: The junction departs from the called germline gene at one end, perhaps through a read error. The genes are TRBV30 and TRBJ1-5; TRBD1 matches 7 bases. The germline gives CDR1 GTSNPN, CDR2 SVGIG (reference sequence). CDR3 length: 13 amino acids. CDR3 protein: CAWSGQGDRPQNF. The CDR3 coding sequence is TGTGCCTGGAGTGGACAGGGAGATAGGCCCCAGAATTTT.

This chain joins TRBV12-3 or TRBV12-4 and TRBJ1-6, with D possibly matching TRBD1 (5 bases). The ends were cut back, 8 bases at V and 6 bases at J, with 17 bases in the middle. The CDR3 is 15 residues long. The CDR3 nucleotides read TGTGCCAGCCACGCCCGGGACGGCCTTAATTCACCCCTCCACTTT. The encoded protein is CASHARDGLNSPLHF.

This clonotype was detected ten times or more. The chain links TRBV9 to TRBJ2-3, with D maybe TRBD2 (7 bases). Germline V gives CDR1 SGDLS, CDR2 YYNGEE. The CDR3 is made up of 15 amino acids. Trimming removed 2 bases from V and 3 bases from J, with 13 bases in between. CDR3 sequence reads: CASSVGGRVTDTQYF. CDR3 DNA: TGTGCCAGCAGCGTGGGGGGGCGAGTAACAGATACGCAGTATTTT. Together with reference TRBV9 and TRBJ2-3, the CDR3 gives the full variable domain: DSGVTQTPKHLITATGQRVTLRCSPRSGDLSVYWYQQSLDQGLQFLIQYYNGEERAKGNILERFSAQQFPDLHSELNLSSLELGDSALYFCASSVGGRVTDTQYFGPGTRLTVL.

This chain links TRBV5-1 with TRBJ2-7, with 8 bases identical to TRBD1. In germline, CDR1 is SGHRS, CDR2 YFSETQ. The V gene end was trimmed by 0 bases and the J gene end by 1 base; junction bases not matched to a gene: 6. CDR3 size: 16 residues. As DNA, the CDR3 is TGCGCCAGCAGCTTGGGACCGGACAGGGCATCCTACGAGCAGTACTTC. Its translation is CASSLGPDRASYEQYF.

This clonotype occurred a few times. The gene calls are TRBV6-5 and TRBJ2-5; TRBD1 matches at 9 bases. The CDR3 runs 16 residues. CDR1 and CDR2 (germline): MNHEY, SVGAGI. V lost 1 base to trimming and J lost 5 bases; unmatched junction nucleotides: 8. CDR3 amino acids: CASSYLGQGGGETQYF. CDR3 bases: TGTGCCAGCAGTTACTTGGGACAGGGTGGGGGTGAGACCCAGTACTTC.

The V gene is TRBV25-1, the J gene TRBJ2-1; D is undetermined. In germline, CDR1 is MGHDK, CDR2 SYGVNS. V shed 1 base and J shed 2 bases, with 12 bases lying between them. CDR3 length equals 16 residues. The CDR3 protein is CASSELEALAYNEQFF. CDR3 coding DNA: TGTGCCAGCAGTGAATTAGAAGCCCTGGCCTACAATGAGCAGTTCTTC.

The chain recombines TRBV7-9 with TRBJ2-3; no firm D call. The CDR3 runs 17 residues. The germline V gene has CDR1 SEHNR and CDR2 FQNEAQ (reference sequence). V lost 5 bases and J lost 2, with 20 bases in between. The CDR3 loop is CASSPQDQAPLTDTQYF. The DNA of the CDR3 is TGTGCCAGCAGCCCGCAAGACCAGGCGCCTCTCACAGATACGCAGTATTTT.

The CDR3 nucleotides read TGTGCCAGCAGCGACCCCTTCACCGGGGAGCTGTTTTTT. Translated: CASSDPFTGELFF. V usage is TRBV9 and J usage is TRBJ2-2, with D hard to call. The CDR3 length is 13 residues. CDR1 is SGDLS, CDR2 YYNGEE, per germline. The ends were cut back, 3 bases at V and 4 bases at J, with 7 bases in the middle.

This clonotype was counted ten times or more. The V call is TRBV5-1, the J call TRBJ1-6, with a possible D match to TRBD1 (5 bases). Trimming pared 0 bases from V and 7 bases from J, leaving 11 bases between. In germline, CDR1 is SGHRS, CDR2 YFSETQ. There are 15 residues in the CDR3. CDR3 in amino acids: CASSLVTVGNSPLHF. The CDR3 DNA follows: TGCGCCAGCAGCTTGGTGACAGTCGGAAATTCACCCCTCCACTTT.

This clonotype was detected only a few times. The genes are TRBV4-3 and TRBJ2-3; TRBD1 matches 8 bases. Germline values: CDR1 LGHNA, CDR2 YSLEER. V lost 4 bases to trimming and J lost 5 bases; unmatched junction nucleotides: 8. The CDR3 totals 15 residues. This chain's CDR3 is CASSRDRGREDTQYF. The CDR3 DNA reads TGCGCCAGCAGCCGAGACAGGGGACGGGAAGATACGCAGTATTTT.

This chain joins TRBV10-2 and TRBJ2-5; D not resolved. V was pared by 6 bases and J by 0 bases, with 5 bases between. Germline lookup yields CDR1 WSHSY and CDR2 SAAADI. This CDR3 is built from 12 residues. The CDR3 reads CASRAYQETQYF. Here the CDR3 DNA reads TGCGCCAGCAGAGCGTACCAAGAGACCCAGTACTTC.

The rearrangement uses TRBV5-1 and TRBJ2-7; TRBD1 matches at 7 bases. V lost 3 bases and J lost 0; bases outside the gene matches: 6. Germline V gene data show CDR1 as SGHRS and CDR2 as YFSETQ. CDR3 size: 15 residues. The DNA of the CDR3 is TGCGCCAGCAGCTCTTCCGGGACAGCCTCCTACGAGCAGTACTTC. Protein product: CASSSSGTASYEQYF.

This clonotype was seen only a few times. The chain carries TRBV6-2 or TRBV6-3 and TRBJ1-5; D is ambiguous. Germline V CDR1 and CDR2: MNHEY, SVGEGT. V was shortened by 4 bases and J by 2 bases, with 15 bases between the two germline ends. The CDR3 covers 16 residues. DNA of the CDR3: TGTGCCAGCAGTTCTCAGCGCCACTGGGGCAATCAGCCCCAGCATTTT. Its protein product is CASSSQRHWGNQPQHF.

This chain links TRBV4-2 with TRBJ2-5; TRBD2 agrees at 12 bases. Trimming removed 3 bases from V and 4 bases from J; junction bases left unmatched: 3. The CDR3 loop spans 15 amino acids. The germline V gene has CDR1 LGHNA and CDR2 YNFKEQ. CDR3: CASSHQLAGGETQYF. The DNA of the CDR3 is TGTGCCAGCAGCCACCAACTAGCGGGGGGAGAGACCCAGTACTTC.

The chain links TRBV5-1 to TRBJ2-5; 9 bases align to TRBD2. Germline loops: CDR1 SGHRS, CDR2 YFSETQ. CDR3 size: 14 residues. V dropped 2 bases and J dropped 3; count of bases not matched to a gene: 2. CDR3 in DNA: TGCGCCAGCAGCTTCAGCGGGGGGAAAGAGACCCAGTACTTC. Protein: CASSFSGGKETQYF.

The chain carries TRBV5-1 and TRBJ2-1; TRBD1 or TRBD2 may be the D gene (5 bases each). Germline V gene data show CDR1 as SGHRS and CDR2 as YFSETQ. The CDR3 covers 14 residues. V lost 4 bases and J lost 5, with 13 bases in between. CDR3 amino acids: CASSPRDGNNEQFF. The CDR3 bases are TGCGCCAGCAGCCCCCGGGACGGAAACAATGAGCAGTTCTTC.

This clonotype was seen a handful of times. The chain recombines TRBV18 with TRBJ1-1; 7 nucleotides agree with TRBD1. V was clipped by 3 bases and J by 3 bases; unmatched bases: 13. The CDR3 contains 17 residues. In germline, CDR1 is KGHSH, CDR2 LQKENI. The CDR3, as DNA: TGTGCCAGCTCACCGGTTTGGGAGCGACAGGGCCACACTGAAGCTTTCTTT. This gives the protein CASSPVWERQGHTEAFF.

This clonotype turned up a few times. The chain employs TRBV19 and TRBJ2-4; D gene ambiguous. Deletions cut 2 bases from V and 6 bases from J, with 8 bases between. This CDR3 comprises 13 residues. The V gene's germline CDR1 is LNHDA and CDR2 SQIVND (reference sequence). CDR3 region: CASSINPSNIQYF. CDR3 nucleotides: TGTGCCAGTAGTATAAACCCGTCAAACATTCAGTACTTC.

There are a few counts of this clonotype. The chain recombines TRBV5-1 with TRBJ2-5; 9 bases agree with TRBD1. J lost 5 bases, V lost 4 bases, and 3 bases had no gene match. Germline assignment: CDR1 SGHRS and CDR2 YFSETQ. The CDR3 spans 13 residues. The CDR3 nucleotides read TGCGCCAGCAGCAGAGGGACAGGGGAGACCCAGTACTTC. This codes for CASSRGTGETQYF.

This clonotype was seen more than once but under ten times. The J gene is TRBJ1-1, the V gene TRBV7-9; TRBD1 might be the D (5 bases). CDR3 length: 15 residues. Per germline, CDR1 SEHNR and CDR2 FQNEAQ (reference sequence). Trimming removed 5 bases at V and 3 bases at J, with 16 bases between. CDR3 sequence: CASSPKGMGDTEAFF. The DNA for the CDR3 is TGTGCCAGCAGCCCAAAGGGGATGGGGGACACTGAAGCTTTCTTT.

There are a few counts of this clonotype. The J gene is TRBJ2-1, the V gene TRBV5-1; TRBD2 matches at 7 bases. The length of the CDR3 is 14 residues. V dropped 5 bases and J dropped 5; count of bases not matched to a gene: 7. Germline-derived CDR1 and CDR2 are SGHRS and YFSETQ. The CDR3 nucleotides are TGCGCCAGCAGTCCGCGGCTAGCGGACAATGAGCAGTTCTTC. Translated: CASSPRLADNEQFF.

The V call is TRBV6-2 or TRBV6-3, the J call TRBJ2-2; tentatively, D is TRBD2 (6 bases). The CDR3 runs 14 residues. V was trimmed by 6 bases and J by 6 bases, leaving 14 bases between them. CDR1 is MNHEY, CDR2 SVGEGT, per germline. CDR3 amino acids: CASRSEGFPGELFF. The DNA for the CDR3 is TGTGCCAGCAGGTCGGAGGGGTTTCCCGGGGAGCTGTTTTTT.